Sequencing of this TCR beta chain was carried out in a study of radiotherapy plus CTLA-4 blockade in lung cancer. Assay used: immunoSEQ multiplex PCR; TCRdb lists only in-frame clones, some missing. The data show over 11,000 clones, with 87% seen just once and around an eighth held by the top ten. Germline V gene data show CDR1 as LGHNA and CDR2 as YSLEER. The CDR3 consists of 19 residues. V was pared by 0 bases and J by 6 bases, with 13 bases of the junction left unmatched. This receptor was identified in a human donor with non-small cell lung cancer that progressed on radiotherapy plus ipilimumab. Some clones in this sample may be carry-over from other donors' samples. The chain carries TRBV4-3 and TRBJ1-5, with TRBD1 matching over 11 bases. This specimen consisted of peripheral blood, obtained from a patient treated with radiotherapy plus ipilimumab. The DNA of the CDR3 is TGCGCCAGCAGCCAAGACCTCGGGACAGGGGGTTTTAACGGTCAGCCCCAGCATTTT. Translated: CASSQDLGTGGFNGQPQHF.